The text below deals with one T cell receptor beta chain. Its antigen is unidentified. 13 Jbeta primers and 60 Vbeta primers were used for the PCR. Sequencing used immunoSEQ multiplex PCR; TCRdb keeps in-frame clones, though not all of them. The sample has 300,000 or so clones; approximately 85% are singletons. The J segment lost 4 bases and the V segment lost 6 bases, leaving 7 bases of the junction unmatched. Germline values: CDR1 SNHLY, CDR2 FYNNEI. The CDR3 length is 14 residues. The data are from a study of cytomegalovirus exposure and HLA in healthy donors. General study results and limits: Rare sequences made up most TCRs, while some public TCRs were found in many donors.

The gene calls are TRBV2 and TRBJ2-5; 8 positions agree with TRBD2. This clonotype originated in a woman in her thirties or forties in good health and CMV-seropositive. What was sequenced was PBMCs. For the CDR3, the DNA is TGTGCCAGCAGCACAGGACTAGCTGTAGAGACCCAGTACTTC. Its protein product is CASSTGLAVETQYF.